Shown below are 4 T cell receptor beta chains from a single sample sequenced in a study of cytomegalovirus exposure and HLA in healthy donors. PCR was performed using 60 Vbeta and 13 Jbeta primers. Some clones are missing from TCRdb's copy, which holds only in-frame ones; the method was immunoSEQ multiplex PCR. Of roughly 180,000 clones in the sample, around 80% were seen once. The source material was PBMCs. The receptors were gathered from a woman aged 25 to 39 in good health and CMV-seropositive.

This clone was seen a handful of times. Compared with germline, one end of the junction differs, possibly owing to a read error. The chain is built from TRBV28 and TRBJ2-4, with D perhaps matching TRBD2 (6 bases). The germline V gene has CDR1 MDHEN and CDR2 SYDVKM. This CDR3 comprises 14 residues. This CDR3 reads CASRGGGPTLIHYF. In nucleotides, the CDR3 is TGTGCCAGCAGGGGGGGAGGACCCACCCTTATTCACTACTTC.

V gene TRBV11-2 combines with J gene TRBJ2-3; 8 bases line up with TRBD2. Trimming at V came to 0 bases and at J to 0 bases, leaving 2 bases not matched to a gene. This CDR3 contains 16 residues. CDR1 is SGHAT and CDR2 is FQNNGV in the germline V gene. Here the CDR3 DNA reads TGTGCCAGCAGCTTAGATCCTAGCGGGAGCACAGATACGCAGTATTTT. This codes for CASSLDPSGSTDTQYF.

The chain couples TRBV5-6 to TRBJ2-5; D gene ambiguous. This CDR3 region has 16 residues. The germline V gene has CDR1 SGHDT and CDR2 YYEEEE. V was shortened by 5 bases and J by 5 bases, with 22 bases between the two germline ends. This chain's CDR3 is CASSLGPNEYGETQYF. The CDR3 DNA reads as TGTGCCAGCAGTCTTGGGCCAAATGAATATGGGGAGACCCAGTACTTC.

The chain carries TRBV7-2 and TRBJ2-5; possible D gene TRBD2, 6 bases. The tail of the sequence fits TRBJ2-7 better, so the J call may be wrong. Germline V gene data show CDR1 as SGHTA and CDR2 as FQGNSA. There are 16 residues in the CDR3. The CDR3 region has the DNA TGTGCCAGCAGCTTAGAAGGGACTCTCCTCTCCTACGAGCAGTACTTC. Residues: CASSLEGTLLSYEQYF.